This TCR beta chain was retrieved from a study of shared clonotypes between healthy human individuals. Study at large: The cohort comprised a couple of women and a few men. Their ages spanned 18 to 49 years.

V lost 1 base and J lost 4; bases outside the gene matches: 4. The V gene's germline CDR1 is SEHNR and CDR2 FQNEAQ (reference sequence). The CDR3 contains 15 residues. Findings and limits, study-wide: With few donors, the genetic and exposure-history diversity represented was limited. The study found lower generation probabilities in non-shared clonotypes than in those shared by all four donors.

The healthy adult donors were HIV-negative and reported no recent acute infections or vaccinations. Here immunoSEQ multiplex PCR was the method, and the copy in TCRdb shows in-frame clones only, minus some. The table lists about 1 million clones, around 74% of them singletons, with around 1.5% in the top ten. Of note for this clone: Its antigen is undetermined. The same CDR3 arises from other DNA sequences in this sample as well.

The TCR comes from a man between 18 and 29 years old in good health. The chain carries TRBV7-9 and TRBJ1-3; 7 bases align to TRBD1. Material: memory CD4+ T cells sorted from blood. Stated subset: CD45RA-negative fraction. This chain's CDR3 is CASSLDRGSGNTIYF. Here the CDR3 DNA reads TGTGCCAGCAGCTTAGACAGGGGTTCGGGAAACACCATATATTTT.